Presented here are 27 T cell receptor beta chains from one specimen sequenced in a study of T cell changes during pregnancy in multiple sclerosis. The table came from immunoSEQ multiplex PCR; TCRdb's copy has only in-frame clones and leaves some out. The repertoire has approximately 30,000 clones, about nine tenths of them found once; the top ten carry about 10%. The sequences come from CD8+ T cells from peripheral blood mononuclear cells, collected before pregnancy. The receptors originated from a female donor with multiple sclerosis, enrolled in a pregnancy study.

The V and J genes are TRBV2 and TRBJ2-7; the D gene is possibly TRBD1 (5 bases). CDR1 and CDR2 (germline): SNHLY, FYNNEI. V was pared by 8 bases and J by 1 base, with 12 bases between. CDR3 size: 13 residues. The CDR3 protein is CASGAVLSYEQYF. As DNA, the CDR3 is TGTGCCAGCGGGGCAGTTCTTTCCTACGAGCAGTACTTC.

Here the CDR3 reads CASSPPGSYEQYF. The CDR3 DNA reads as TGTGCCAGCAGCCCACCGGGGAGCTACGAGCAGTACTTC. The rearrangement joins TRBV13 to TRBJ2-7; weak D call: TRBD2 (5 bases). Trimming cost V 5 bases and J 3 bases, with 11 bases left between them. The CDR3 has 13 residues. Germline lookup yields CDR1 PRHDT and CDR2 FYEKMQ (reference sequence).

This clone has only one observation. The gene calls are TRBV9 and TRBJ1-5; unclear D gene. Germline-derived CDR1 and CDR2 are SGDLS and YYNGEE. The CDR3 is made up of 12 amino acids. Deletions cut 6 bases from V and 7 bases from J, with 11 bases between. The CDR3 region is CASTHGGQPQHF. The CDR3 DNA follows: TGTGCCAGCACTCACGGAGGGCAGCCCCAGCATTTT.

CDR3 residues: CASSYGGLAGAYEQYF. CDR3 DNA: TGTGCCAGCAGTTACGGGGGACTAGCGGGAGCCTACGAGCAGTACTTC. This chain connects TRBV6-5 to TRBJ2-7; 14 bases align to TRBD2. The CDR3 sequence is 16 residues long. The trim removed 2 bases at V and 2 bases at J, leaving 2 bases unmatched. Looked up from germline, CDR1 is MNHEY and CDR2 is SVGAGI.

V gene TRBV6-5 combines with J gene TRBJ2-7, with a possible D match to TRBD1 (6 bases). The CDR3 runs 15 residues. V lost 0 bases, J lost 3 bases, and 12 bases lay in between. The V gene's germline CDR1 is MNHEY and CDR2 SVGAGI. CDR3 residues: CASSYSSGHRYEQYF. The DNA of the CDR3 is TGTGCCAGCAGTTACTCATCGGGACACCGCTACGAGCAGTACTTC.

The chain recombines TRBV11-2 with TRBJ1-1, with 8 nucleotides matching TRBD1. The CDR3 has 15 amino acids. Trimming cost V 3 bases and J 2 bases; bases outside gene matches: 5. Germline V lookup: CDR1 SGHAT, CDR2 FQNNGV. CDR3 protein: CASSFSTGVNTEAFF. CDR3 nucleotide sequence: TGTGCCAGCAGCTTCTCGACAGGGGTTAACACTGAAGCTTTCTTT. Together with reference TRBV11-2 and TRBJ1-1, the CDR3 gives the full variable domain: EAGVAQSPRYKIIEKRQSVAFWCNPISGHATLYWYQQILGQGPKLLIQFQNNGVVDDSQLPKDRFSAERLKGVDSTLKIQPAKLEDSAVYLCASSFSTGVNTEAFFGQGTRLTVV.

The chain joins TRBV5-4 to TRBJ1-1; TRBD1 agrees at 12 bases. Looked up from germline, CDR1 is SGHNT and CDR2 is YYREEE (reference sequence). The CDR3 loop spans 17 amino acids. Unmatched junction bases numbered 11, after V lost 5 bases and J lost 3 bases. In DNA, the CDR3 is TGTGCCAGCAGGAAACGTCCGGGACAGGGGGCTGACACTGAAGCTTTCTTT. Protein: CASRKRPGQGADTEAFF.

The CDR3 reads CSVELARRLQETQYF. CDR3 DNA sequence: TGCAGCGTTGAATTAGCCAGAAGGCTACAAGAGACCCAGTACTTC. The chain employs TRBV29-1 and TRBJ2-5, with D uncertain. CDR1 and CDR2 from the germline V gene are SQVTM and ANQGSEA. This CDR3 spans 15 amino acids. V was trimmed by 2 bases and J by 2 bases, leaving 15 bases between them. The full variable domain, its missing parts supplied by reference TRBV29-1 and TRBJ2-5, is SAVISQKPSRDICQRGTSLTIQCQVDSQVTMMFWYRQQPGQSLTLIATANQGSEATYESGFVIDKFPISRPNLTFSTLTVSNMSPEDSSIYLCSVELARRLQETQYFGPGTRLLVL.

The rearrangement joins TRBV19 to TRBJ1-1; D is possibly TRBD1 (5 bases). Germline V gives CDR1 LNHDA, CDR2 SQIVND (reference sequence). V gave up 3 bases and J gave up 8 bases, with 13 bases separating them. CDR3 length: 13 amino acids. CDR3 residues: CASSIRGITEAFF. As DNA, the CDR3 is TGTGCCAGTAGTATCCGGGGGATTACCGAAGCTTTCTTT.

The chain combines TRBV27 with TRBJ2-1, with unresolved D. The CDR3 has 12 amino acids. CDR1 MNHEY and CDR2 SMNVEV come from the germline V gene (reference sequence). Deletions cut 5 bases from V and 4 bases from J, with 6 bases between. The CDR3 loop is CASSPYYNEQFF. For the CDR3, the DNA is TGTGCCAGCAGTCCCTATTACAATGAGCAGTTCTTC.

The chain carries TRBV5-1 and TRBJ2-1, with 9 nucleotides matching TRBD2. Germline CDR1 SGHRS, CDR2 YFSETQ. After removal of 3 bases from V and 6 bases from J, the junction contained 10 bases not matched to a gene. The CDR3 has 16 amino acids. The CDR3 sequence is CASSSWRAGGSNEQFF. The CDR3 DNA is TGCGCCAGCAGCTCCTGGAGGGCGGGGGGGAGCAATGAGCAGTTCTTC.

This clone appeared a single time. The chain couples TRBV30 to TRBJ1-1, with D perhaps TRBD1 (6 bases). V gave up 2 bases and J gave up 0 bases, with 10 bases separating them. CDR3 length equals 14 residues. Per the germline V gene, CDR1 is GTSNPN and CDR2 is SVGIG (reference sequence). The CDR3 DNA follows: TGTGCCTGGAGTCTCCAGGGGATGAACACTGAAGCTTTCTTT. Amino acids: CAWSLQGMNTEAFF.

The chain combines TRBV19 with TRBJ2-7; TRBD1 agrees at 11 bases. The ends lost 1 base at V and 4 bases at J; junction bases unmatched: 6. The germline gives CDR1 LNHDA, CDR2 SQIVND (reference sequence). CDR3 size: 16 residues. The CDR3 spells CASSIGTGTGGYEQYF. The DNA for the CDR3 is TGTGCCAGTAGTATAGGAACCGGGACAGGGGGGTACGAGCAGTACTTC.

CDR3 sequence (DNA): TGTGGAACAAACGTGAACACTGAAGCTTTCTTT. It translates to CGTNVNTEAFF. J is TRBJ1-1 and V is TRBV19; D is ambiguous. Germline V gene sequence: CDR1 LNHDA, CDR2 SQIVND (reference sequence). This CDR3 has 11 amino acids.

The count of this clone is one. The rearrangement joins TRBV2 to TRBJ2-7; 8 positions agree with TRBD1. CDR1 and CDR2 from the germline V gene are SNHLY and FYNNEI. The length of the CDR3 is 14 residues. V trimming: 4 bases; J trimming: 2 bases; junction bases outside the gene matches: 4. CDR3 nucleotide sequence: TGTGCCAGCAGTGGGTCAGGGGGCCCCTACGAGCAGTACTTC. It translates to CASSGSGGPYEQYF.

The J gene is TRBJ2-7, the V gene TRBV6-1, with 7 bases lining up with TRBD2. V shed 1 base and J 5 bases; nucleotides not matched to a gene: 8. Germline lookup yields CDR1 MNHNS and CDR2 SASEGT. The CDR3 runs 15 residues. CDR3 nucleotides: TGTGCCAGCAGTGAAGTTGCGGGAGCCCGGCACGAGCAGTACTTC. It codes for CASSEVAGARHEQYF.

The chain couples TRBV29-1 to TRBJ2-7, with a weak D call TRBD1 (5 bases). The CDR3 loop spans 13 amino acids. Trimming cost V 4 bases and J 1 base, with 11 bases left between them. Germline V CDR1 and CDR2: SQVTM, ANQGSEA. For the CDR3, the DNA is TGCAGCGTTGTGTCTGGGGCTTCCTACGAGCAGTACTTC. It is translated as CSVVSGASYEQYF.

The chain uses TRBV5-1 and TRBJ1-5; 10 bases agree with TRBD1. V gave up 4 bases and J gave up 3 bases; unmatched junction bases: 4. Looked up from germline, CDR1 is SGHRS and CDR2 is YFSETQ. The CDR3 extends over 15 amino acids. The CDR3 DNA is TGCGCCAGCAGCCTTGGGACAGGGGCCAATCAGCCCCAGCATTTT. This gives the protein CASSLGTGANQPQHF.

The chain uses TRBV30 and TRBJ1-5; 11 bases fit TRBD1. The trim removed 1 base at V and 4 bases at J, leaving 3 bases unmatched. This CDR3 comprises 15 residues. In germline, CDR1 is GTSNPN, CDR2 SVGIG (reference sequence). CDR3 protein: CAWSEGQGGNQPQHF. Here the CDR3 DNA reads TGTGCCTGGAGTGAGGGACAGGGGGGGAATCAGCCCCAGCATTTT.

J is TRBJ2-1 and V is TRBV11-3, with TRBD2 matching over 8 bases. Trimming at V came to 5 bases and at J to 0 bases, leaving 6 bases not matched to a gene. The CDR3 sequence is 16 residues long. The germline CDR1 and CDR2 sequences are SGHNT and YENEEA. The CDR3 DNA follows: TGTGCCAGCAGCCCAGGACGGGGGGGCTCCTACAATGAGCAGTTCTTC. It is translated as CASSPGRGGSYNEQFF.

This clone was observed a single time. The chain combines TRBV12-5 with TRBJ1-2; the D gene is possibly TRBD1 (5 bases). V was pared by 5 bases and J by 4 bases, with 14 bases between. The CDR3 has 14 residues. CDR1 is LGHNT, CDR2 FRNRAP, per germline. The CDR3 loop reads CASGRQQQFYGYTF. The CDR3 nucleotides read TGTGCTAGTGGTCGACAGCAACAGTTCTATGGCTACACCTTC.

The rearrangement links TRBV4-3 to TRBJ1-1; a possible D gene is TRBD1 (5 bases). V was trimmed by 0 bases and J by 1 base, leaving 9 bases between them. The CDR3 extends over 15 amino acids. Germline V gene lookup returns CDR1 LGHNA and CDR2 YSLEER. In nucleotides, the CDR3 is TGCGCCAGCAGCCAAGACAGGGCCCGGAACACTGAAGCTTTCTTT. Protein product: CASSQDRARNTEAFF.

A few counts support this clone. The chain recombines TRBV7-9 with TRBJ2-1; a weak D match, TRBD2 (6 bases). Germline V CDR1 and CDR2: SEHNR, FQNEAQ (reference sequence). This CDR3 spans 14 amino acids. V lost 4 bases and J lost 4, with 11 bases in between. This CDR3 is CASSSSGPYNEQFF. The CDR3 DNA reads TGTGCCAGCAGCTCGAGCGGGCCTTACAATGAGCAGTTCTTC.

The chain couples TRBV19 to TRBJ2-3; 12 bases are a match to TRBD2. The J segment lost 2 bases and the V segment lost 2 bases, leaving 8 bases of the junction unmatched. The CDR3 is made up of 18 amino acids. CDR1 is LNHDA and CDR2 is SQIVND in the germline V gene (reference sequence). The CDR3 loop is CASSIPMRLAGDTDTQYF. The CDR3 region has the DNA TGTGCCAGTAGTATACCGATGAGACTAGCGGGGGACACAGATACGCAGTATTTT.

This clone has only one observation. The chain joins TRBV4-3 to TRBJ2-5; 9 bases map to TRBD2. The CDR3 has 14 residues. J gave up 7 bases and V 2 bases, and 5 bases lay outside the gene matches. CDR1 and CDR2 from the germline V gene are LGHNA and YSLEER. This CDR3 reads CASSQQTSGATQYF. As DNA, the CDR3 is TGCGCCAGCAGCCAACAGACTAGCGGCGCGACCCAGTACTTC.

The CDR3 loop is CASSSRTGGELFF. DNA of the CDR3: TGTGCCAGCAGTTCGCGGACTGGCGGGGAGCTGTTTTTT. The V call is TRBV27, the J call TRBJ2-2; D is possibly TRBD2 (5 bases). Between the trimmed V and J ends, which lost 4 bases and 7 bases, there was a span of 10 bases. This CDR3 has 13 residues. Germline assignment: CDR1 MNHEY and CDR2 SMNVEV (reference sequence).

This clone was observed a few times. The genes are TRBV11-2 and TRBJ1-2; TRBD1 matches at 7 bases. The CDR3 extends over 16 amino acids. Germline CDR1 and CDR2: SGHAT and FQNNGV. With V trimmed by 3 bases and J by 4 bases, 11 bases remained unmatched. This CDR3 is CASSFAGDRFPYGYTF. The CDR3 bases are TGTGCCAGCAGCTTCGCCGGGGACAGATTCCCCTATGGCTACACCTTC.